This TCR beta chain comes out of a study of blood T cell repertoires in COVID-19. Study overall: Researchers got acute and convalescent COVID-19 samples from the United States, Italy and Spain. The analysed material was cDNA or gDNA that came from T cells, B-cell-depleted T cells, or PBMCs.

Authors' methods: Reference gene primers were amplified, and this amplification served to estimate nucleated cell counts. The protocol was immunoSEQ multiplex PCR, while the TCRdb copy is restricted to in-frame clones and leaves out a portion. The V and J calls and clone size were taken over from that table, and D and trimming were inferred from the DNA. The sample has roughly 200,000 clones; roughly 90% are singletons. The CDR3 spans 16 residues. Germline V CDR1 and CDR2: MNHEY, SMNVEV (reference sequence). V was pared by 2 bases and J by 2 bases, with 16 bases between. The Seattle patients, enrolled during active infection, were followed longitudinally.

This TCR derives from a man between 50 and 59 years old with COVID-19, enrolled during active disease. The V gene is TRBV27, the J gene TRBJ2-7; perhaps TRBD2 as D (7 bases). The sample consisted of peripheral blood. The CDR3 DNA reads as TGTGCCAGCAGTTTAGATGGGAGGGGGGGGACCTACGAGCAGTACTTC. Encoded protein: CASSLDGRGGTYEQYF.